A single TCR beta chain is shown here with its context. No antigen is known for it. The record has no base qualities; no much larger clone is one base away. TCRB CDR3 regions were amplified from approximately 2 ug genomic DNA, or all available DNA if less, using the immunoSEQ assay. Multiplex PCR used 60 forward primers for TCR V beta segments and 13 reverse primers for J beta segments. To estimate the number of reads per starting template, synthetic control templates were added to each sample at limiting dilution. The Illumina HiSeq System generated sequencing reads of 87 bp. In the original analysis: PCR and sequencing errors were removed by a nearest neighbor algorithm that merged closely related sequences. TCR overlap was defined as the percentage of unique tumor TCR beta sequences that were also found in the peripheral blood of the same patient. TCRdb limited this immuneACCESS table to in-frame rearrangements with V and J called. A share of clones is missing; checked studies link under half to unresolved V genes, and the rest is unexplained. That table furnishes V, J and clone size, whereas the DNA furnished D and trimming. The sample includes 93,000 or so clones, with more than 80% observed a single time. Less than 15% of the sample belongs to the ten largest clones.

The sample is drawn from a study of glioma-infiltrating T cells after dendritic cell vaccination (dated by TCRdb to 2015 to 2016). Regarding the complete study: Of the roughly 15 glioblastoma patients in the cohort, all drawn from Phase I and II dendritic cell vaccination trials, 9 were newly diagnosed and 6 had recurrent disease. Patients received autologous tumor lysate-pulsed dendritic cell vaccination between about 2003 and 2013. The vaccine consisted of monocyte-derived dendritic cells cultured seven days with IL-4 and GM-CSF, then pulsed overnight with autologous tumor lysate. Patients received three intradermal dendritic cell vaccine injections at biweekly intervals in the arm below the axilla. Tumor-infiltrating lymphocyte content was quantified and tumor and blood repertoires were compared in dendritic cell-vaccinated glioblastoma patients by deep sequencing of TCR beta CDR3 regions. Survival after dendritic cell vaccination was correlated with TCR sequencing metrics, such as TIL content and the overlap between tumor and blood repertoires. The study at large found these results: The cohort was small and heterogeneous, only a few patients had full blood and tumor sets, and even fewer had initial-recurrent tumor pairs. Longer time to progression and overall survival after dendritic cell vaccination were predicted by higher estimated pretreatment TIL content. The three-group TCR overlap response model was characterized as speculative, and prospective validation of the model was stated to be required. No direct relationship between TCR clonality and survival was found, suggesting a diverse polyclonal response may matter.

From the cysteine up to the phenylalanine, the CDR3 has a length of 15 residues. Only the CDR3 DNA stays, 45 bases, in frame from base 1. The germline V gene yields MNHEY for CDR1 and SVGAGI for CDR2. V lost 6 bases and J lost 5 bases, and the count of bases not matched to a germline gene is 5. To be selected, patients needed enough residual fresh-frozen tumor tissue and more than two years of available survival data. An isocitrate dehydrogenase mutation was not carried by any of the glioblastoma patients, although molecular status was otherwise variable. PBMC were collected before vaccination, two weeks after the third vaccination, and at tumor progression when it occurred. The Qiagen DNeasy Blood extraction Kit was used for extraction of genomic DNA.

Sequences were derived from blood, sampled before dendritic cell vaccination. Rearrangement joined TRBV6-5 to TRBJ2-3; TRBD2 fits 13 bases in the junction. The TCR comes from a human donor with glioblastoma. DNA sequence: TGTGCCAGCAGGCGGACTAGCGGGGGCGGAGATACGCAGTATTTT. It translates to CASRRTSGGGDTQYF.